These 25 T cell receptor beta chains share one sample of origin, sequenced in a study. TCRdb redid the calling of the 5' RACE reads with MiXCR, one entry per CDR3 protein. The sample has roughly 40,000 distinct CDR3 sequences; just under 30% are singletons. Sequenced material: memory CD4+ T cells sorted from a lymph node. Indicated subset: memory CD4+ T cells, CD4+CD45RO+CD25-. The receptors stem from a female donor with breast cancer.

The V gene is TRBV2, the J gene TRBJ1-1; D unresolved. This CDR3 spans 14 amino acids. Trimming took 1 base from V and 5 from J, leaving 11 bases between them. Germline V gives CDR1 SNHLY, CDR2 FYNNEI. The CDR3 DNA is TGTGCCAGCAGTGAAGGGAGGGTACGGACTGAAGCTTTCTTT. Protein product: CASSEGRVRTEAFF.

The chain carries TRBV7-9 and TRBJ2-2, with D hard to call. Trimming took off 5 bases at V and 7 bases at J, with 17 bases between the two ends. Per the germline V gene, CDR1 is SEHNR and CDR2 is FQNEAQ (reference sequence). CDR3 size: 15 residues. CDR3 bases: TGTGCCAGCAGCCCGGATGGGCCCTCGGGCGGGGAGCTGTTTTTT. Its translation: CASSPDGPSGGELFF. Supplemented by reference TRBV7-9 and TRBJ2-2, the full variable domain reads DTGVSQNPRHKITKRGQNVTFRCDPISEHNRLYWYRQTLGQGPEFLTYFQNEAQLEKSRLLSDRFSAERPKGSFSTLEIQRTEQGDSAMYLCASSPDGPSGGELFFGEGSRLTVL.

This rearrangement joins TRBV20-1 to TRBJ2-3; 10 bases match TRBD2. V lost 3 bases and J lost 3; bases outside the gene matches: 9. Looked up from germline, CDR1 is DFQATT and CDR2 is SNEGSKA (reference sequence). This CDR3 region has 16 residues. The CDR3 region has the DNA TGCAGTGCTAGGCGAGCGGGGGGGCTTGGAACAGATACGCAGTATTTT. Encoded protein: CSARRAGGLGTDTQYF.

The rearrangement uses TRBV20-1 and TRBJ1-6; D remains unclear. Trimming removed 5 bases from V and 7 bases from J, with 15 bases in between. This CDR3 contains 14 residues. Germline V gives CDR1 DFQATT, CDR2 SNEGSKA (reference sequence). The CDR3 DNA reads TGCAGTGCTCCAAGTTTTGGAATGAATTCACCCCTCCACTTT. Translated, it gives CSAPSFGMNSPLHF.

The chain has TRBV7-2 and TRBJ2-7; 11 bases are shared with TRBD1. J lost 4 bases, V lost 5 bases, and 4 bases had no gene match. Per germline, CDR1 SGHTA and CDR2 FQGNSA. CDR3 length: 14 amino acids. CDR3 region: CASSPDRGRYEQYF. DNA of the CDR3: TGTGCCAGCAGCCCGGACAGGGGGCGGTACGAGCAGTACTTC.

There are a few counts of this clonotype. The chain carries TRBV25-1 and TRBJ2-6; D call uncertain. CDR3 length: 13 residues. CDR1 and CDR2 (germline): MGHDK, SYGVNS. V gave up 10 bases and J gave up 0 bases, with 7 bases separating them. The CDR3 DNA sequence: TGTGCCACCCGGAGCTCTGGGGCCAACGTCCTGACTTTC. Its translation is CATRSSGANVLTF.

In this sample, this clonotype is medium-sized (0.01 to 0.1%). The CDR3 sequence is CSGEGQHTEAFF. CDR3 nucleotide sequence: TGCAGTGGCGAGGGACAGCACACTGAAGCTTTCTTT. The gene calls are TRBV20-1 and TRBJ1-1; 7 nucleotides match TRBD1. This CDR3 region has 12 residues. CDR1 and CDR2 from the germline V gene are DFQATT and SNEGSKA (reference sequence). J gave up 3 bases and V 7 bases, and 5 bases lay outside the gene matches.

In its sample, this clonotype was seen a few times. In DNA, the CDR3 is TGTGCCAGCAGCTTCGGAGGGGGCGTGACAGATACGCAGTATTTT. Translating gives CASSFGGGVTDTQYF. The chain joins TRBV7-3 to TRBJ2-3; possibly TRBD1 for D (7 bases). V lost 3 bases and J 3 bases, leaving 13 bases between the germline ends. The CDR3 has 15 residues. Germline assignment: CDR1 SGHTA and CDR2 FQGTGA.

The chain combines TRBV4-2 with TRBJ2-5; the match to TRBD2 covers 8 bases. The V segment lost 0 bases and the J segment 5 bases; nucleotides outside the gene matches: 14. The length of the CDR3 is 18 residues. From germline, CDR1 is LGHNA and CDR2 YNFKEQ. The CDR3 bases are TGTGCCAGCAGCCAAGACTCCCGGACTAGCTGGGTTGGGGAGACCCAGTACTTC. Its translation is CASSQDSRTSWVGETQYF.

This clonotype was counted a few times. The V and J genes are TRBV5-6 and TRBJ2-3; no definite D call. Germline V lookup: CDR1 SGHDT, CDR2 YYEEEE. V gave up 4 bases and J gave up 5 bases, with 11 bases separating them. This CDR3 spans 13 amino acids. In DNA form, the CDR3 reads TGTGCCAGCAGCGTAGGATCCGGAGATACGCAGTATTTT. Encoded protein: CASSVGSGDTQYF.

This clonotype is large in the sample. This chain connects TRBV5-4 to TRBJ1-1; no reliable D call. This CDR3 is built from 14 residues. Trimming pared 1 base from V and 10 bases from J, leaving 17 bases between. In germline, CDR1 is SGHNT, CDR2 YYREEE (reference sequence). The CDR3 sequence: CASSLSDNRNVAFF. CDR3 sequence (DNA): TGTGCCAGCAGCTTGTCCGACAACAGAAATGTAGCTTTCTTT.

The V gene is TRBV20-1, the J gene TRBJ1-2; D not resolved. The germline V gene encodes CDR1 DFQATT and CDR2 SNEGSKA (reference sequence). The CDR3 covers 15 residues. V was shortened by 0 bases and J by 7 bases, with 18 bases between the two germline ends. The CDR3 reads CSARDAAAGKSGYTF. In DNA, the CDR3 is TGCAGTGCTAGAGATGCCGCCGCGGGCAAGTCTGGCTACACCTTC.

As regards this clonotype: Compared with germline, one end of the junction differs, possibly owing to a read error. This chain uses TRBV7-3 with TRBJ2-7, with 10 bases fitting TRBD2. This CDR3 has 14 amino acids. CDR1 and CDR2 from the germline V gene are SGHTA and FQGTGA. The CDR3 region is CTSSSSGGRDEQYF. The CDR3, as DNA: TGTACCAGCAGCTCTAGCGGGGGTAGGGACGAGCAGTACTTC.

This rearrangement joins TRBV5-1 to TRBJ2-1; either TRBD1 or TRBD2 may fit D (5 bases each). Germline V CDR1 and CDR2: SGHRS, YFSETQ. The V gene lost 4 bases and the J gene lost 8 bases, with 19 bases spanning the gap. CDR3 length: 15 residues. The CDR3 DNA sequence: TGCGCCAGCAGCCCGGGACCGACTGTGGTGTATGAGCAGTTCTTC. This gives the protein CASSPGPTVVYEQFF. The variable domain in full, with the rest retrieved from reference TRBV5-1 and TRBJ2-1, is KAGVTQTPRYLIKTRGQQVTLSCSPISGHRSVSWYQQTPGQGLQFLFEYFSETQRNKGNFPGRFSGRQFSNSRSEMNVSTLELGDSALYLCASSPGPTVVYEQFFGPGTRLTVL.

The rearrangement uses TRBV20-1 and TRBJ1-1, with D possibly matching TRBD1 (6 bases). V gave up 5 bases and J gave up 0 bases, with 10 bases separating them. The CDR3 has 13 amino acids. In germline, CDR1 is DFQATT, CDR2 SNEGSKA (reference sequence). The CDR3 coding sequence is TGCAGTGCTTACAGGGAAATGAACACTGAAGCTTTCTTT. Translating it yields CSAYREMNTEAFF.

The chain employs TRBV3-1 and TRBJ2-4, with unresolved D. The germline CDR1 and CDR2 sequences are LGHDT and YNNKEL (reference sequence). Trimming left V 1 base short and J 7 bases short, with 14 bases between. CDR3 length equals 15 residues. The CDR3 nucleotides are TGTGCCAGCAGCCAAGGACAAGCACAGAGGAACATTCAGTACTTC. Protein sequence: CASSQGQAQRNIQYF.

The chain has TRBV27 and TRBJ2-3; maybe TRBD1 (7 bases). The CDR3 extends over 16 amino acids. The V gene lost 7 bases and the J gene lost 0 bases, with 17 bases spanning the gap. In germline, CDR1 is MNHEY, CDR2 SMNVEV (reference sequence). CDR3 residues: CASTRGTVRSTDTQYF. The CDR3 DNA reads as TGTGCCAGCACACGCGGGACAGTCAGAAGCACAGATACGCAGTATTTT.

This clonotype was seen only a few times. This sequence joins TRBV5-6 and TRBJ2-7; D remains unclear. Germline CDR1 SGHDT, CDR2 YYEEEE. Trimming stripped 6 bases from V and 0 bases from J, with 13 bases between. The CDR3 is 14 residues long. CDR3 nucleotides: TGTGCCAGCAAACAACTAACTAACTCCTACGAGCAGTACTTC. Residues: CASKQLTNSYEQYF.

DNA for the CDR3: TGTGCCATCAGTGAAAGGGAGAGTAACTCACCCCTCCACTTT. Translation: CAISERESNSPLHF. The rearrangement uses TRBV10-3 and TRBJ1-6; D unresolved. The CDR3 loop spans 14 amino acids. Germline-derived CDR1 and CDR2 are ENHRY and SYGVKD. Trimming took 3 bases from V and 10 from J, leaving 13 bases between them.

The chain employs TRBV5-1 and TRBJ1-1; D uncertain. This CDR3 comprises 14 residues. Germline CDR1 reads SGHRS; CDR2 reads YFSETQ. Trimming shortened V by 4 bases and J by 6 bases, and 16 bases separated the two germline ends. The CDR3 coding sequence is TGCGCCAGCAGCGTCGCTGGCGGTAGTCCTGAAGCTTTCTTT. It is translated as CASSVAGGSPEAFF.

This clonotype was picked up a small number of times. The CDR3: CASSPTGTRGEQFF. CDR3 in DNA: TGTGCCAGCAGCCCGACCGGGACTAGAGGTGAGCAGTTCTTC. The chain couples TRBV7-2 to TRBJ2-1, with 8 bases fitting TRBD2. The germline gives CDR1 SGHTA, CDR2 FQGNSA. This CDR3 has 14 residues. The ends lost 5 bases at V and 9 bases at J; junction bases unmatched: 9.

Remarks on this clonotype: Because the CDR3 is missing its conserved closing phenylalanine or tryptophan, this is likely a read error. The chain joins TRBV27 to TRBJ1-2; 7 bases are shared with TRBD1. Germline V gene data show CDR1 as MNHEY and CDR2 as SMNVEV (reference sequence). This CDR3 contains 14 residues. The V and J ends lost 8 bases and 4 bases, in that order; junction bases with no gene match: 10. CDR3 nucleotides: TGTGCCAGCGGTATCAGGACAGGAGCCTATGGCTACACCTCC. It specifies CASGIRTGAYGYTS.

V gene TRBV7-9 combines with J gene TRBJ2-2; 10 nucleotides line up with TRBD1. The CDR3 spans 15 residues. Germline V CDR1 and CDR2: SEHNR, FQNEAQ (reference sequence). J gave up 6 bases and V 5 bases, and 6 bases lay outside the gene matches. CDR3 region: CASSPRQGAAGELFF. The CDR3 region has the DNA TGTGCCAGCAGCCCCAGACAGGGGGCCGCCGGGGAGCTGTTTTTT.

This clonotype was seen a few times. The chain couples TRBV3-1 to TRBJ2-3, with unresolved D. CDR3 size: 13 residues. The V and J ends lost 2 bases and 6 bases respectively, with 9 bases between them. Germline lookup yields CDR1 LGHDT and CDR2 YNNKEL (reference sequence). The CDR3 sequence: CASSQLRWDTQYF. CDR3 DNA sequence: TGTGCCAGCAGCCAACTTAGGTGGGATACGCAGTATTTT.

The V gene is TRBV28, the J gene TRBJ1-3; TRBD1 is a possible D gene (5 bases). The V gene lost 7 bases and the J gene lost 4 bases, with 17 bases spanning the gap. The germline V gene encodes CDR1 MDHEN and CDR2 SYDVKM. The CDR3 sequence is 15 residues long. CDR3 sequence: CASNRMGTLGNTIYF. The DNA of the CDR3 is TGTGCCAGCAACCGGATGGGGACGCTCGGAAACACCATATATTTT.